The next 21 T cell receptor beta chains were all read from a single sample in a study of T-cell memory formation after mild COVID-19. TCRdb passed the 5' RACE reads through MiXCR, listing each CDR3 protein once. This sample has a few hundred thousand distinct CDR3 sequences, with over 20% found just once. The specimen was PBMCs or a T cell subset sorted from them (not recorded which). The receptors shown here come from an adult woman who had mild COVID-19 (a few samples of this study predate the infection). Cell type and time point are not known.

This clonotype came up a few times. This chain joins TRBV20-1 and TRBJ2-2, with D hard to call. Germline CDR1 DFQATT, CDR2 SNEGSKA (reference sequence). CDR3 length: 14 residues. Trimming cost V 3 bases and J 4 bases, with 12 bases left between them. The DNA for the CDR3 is TGCAGTGCTAGCCCCACCCAGGTCACCGGGGAGCTGTTTTTT. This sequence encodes CSASPTQVTGELFF.

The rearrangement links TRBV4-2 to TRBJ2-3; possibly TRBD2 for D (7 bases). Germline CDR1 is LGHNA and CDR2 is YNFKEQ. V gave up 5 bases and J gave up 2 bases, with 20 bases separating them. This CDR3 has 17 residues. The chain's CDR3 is CASSDRGAGDNTDTQYF. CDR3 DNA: TGTGCCAGCAGCGACCGGGGGGCGGGGGACAACACAGATACGCAGTATTTT.

The CDR3 loop reads CSAIRTFDGNSPLHF. The CDR3 bases are TGCAGTGCTATCAGGACGTTCGACGGTAATTCACCCCTCCACTTT. The rearrangement uses TRBV20-1 and TRBJ1-6; D unclear. Trimming removed 4 bases at V and 6 bases at J, with 16 bases between. This CDR3 is 15 amino acids long. Germline CDR1 reads DFQATT; CDR2 reads SNEGSKA (reference sequence).

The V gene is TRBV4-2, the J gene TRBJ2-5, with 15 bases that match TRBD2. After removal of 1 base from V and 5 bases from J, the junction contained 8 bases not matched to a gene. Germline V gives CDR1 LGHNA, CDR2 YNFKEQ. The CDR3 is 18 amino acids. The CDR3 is CASSQAPSGTSGGETQYF. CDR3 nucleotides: TGTGCCAGCAGCCAAGCGCCTTCCGGGACTAGCGGGGGGGAGACCCAGTACTTC.

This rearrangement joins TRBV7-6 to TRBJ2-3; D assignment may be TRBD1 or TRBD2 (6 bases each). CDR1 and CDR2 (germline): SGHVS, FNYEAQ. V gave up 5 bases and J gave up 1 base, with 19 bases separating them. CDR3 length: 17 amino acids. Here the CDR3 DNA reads TGTGCCAGCAGCCCAAGGAGGGTCGGGGGCGGCACAGATACGCAGTATTTT. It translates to CASSPRRVGGGTDTQYF.

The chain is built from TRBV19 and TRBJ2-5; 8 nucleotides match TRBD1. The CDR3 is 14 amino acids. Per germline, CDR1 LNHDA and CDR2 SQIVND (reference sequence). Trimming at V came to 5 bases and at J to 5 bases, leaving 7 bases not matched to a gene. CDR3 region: CASSPTGVYETQYF. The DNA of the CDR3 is TGTGCCAGTAGTCCGACAGGGGTCTATGAGACCCAGTACTTC.

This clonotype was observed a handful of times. The CDR3 nucleotides read TGTGCCAGTAGAAGGACTGATCTTAGCAATCAGCCCCAGCATTTT. Translating gives CASRRTDLSNQPQHF. The rearrangement joins TRBV19 to TRBJ1-5, with D uncertain. The CDR3 runs 15 residues. Looked up from germline, CDR1 is LNHDA and CDR2 is SQIVND (reference sequence). V shed 6 bases and J shed 0 bases, with 12 bases lying between them.

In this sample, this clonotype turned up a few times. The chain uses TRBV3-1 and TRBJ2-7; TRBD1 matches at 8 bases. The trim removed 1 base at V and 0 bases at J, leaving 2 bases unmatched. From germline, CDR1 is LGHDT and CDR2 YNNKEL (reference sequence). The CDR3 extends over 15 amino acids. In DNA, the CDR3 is TGTGCCAGCAGCCAAGCAGGGGGCCGCTCCTACGAGCAGTACTTC. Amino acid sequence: CASSQAGGRSYEQYF.

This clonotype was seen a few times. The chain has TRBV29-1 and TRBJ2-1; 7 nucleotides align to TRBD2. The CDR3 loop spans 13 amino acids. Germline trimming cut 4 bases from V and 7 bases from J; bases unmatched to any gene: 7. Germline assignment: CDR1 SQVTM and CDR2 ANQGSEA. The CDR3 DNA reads TGCAGCGTTGGGGCGGGAGCTACGAATGAGCAGTTCTTC. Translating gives CSVGAGATNEQFF.

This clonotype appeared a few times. The CDR3, as DNA: TGCGCCAGCAGCTTGGGGCAGACAGGAACCTACGAGCAGTACTTC. Amino acid sequence: CASSLGQTGTYEQYF. The rearrangement uses TRBV5-1 and TRBJ2-7; weak D call: TRBD1 (6 bases). V was shortened by 0 bases and J by 2 bases, with 12 bases between the two germline ends. CDR1 is SGHRS, CDR2 YFSETQ, per germline. The CDR3 totals 15 residues.

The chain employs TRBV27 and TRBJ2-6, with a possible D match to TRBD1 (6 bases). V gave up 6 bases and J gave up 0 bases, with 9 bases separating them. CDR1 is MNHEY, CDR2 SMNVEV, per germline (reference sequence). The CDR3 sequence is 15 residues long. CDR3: CASRDRSSGANVLTF. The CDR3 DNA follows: TGTGCCAGCAGAGACAGGAGCTCTGGGGCCAACGTCCTGACTTTC.

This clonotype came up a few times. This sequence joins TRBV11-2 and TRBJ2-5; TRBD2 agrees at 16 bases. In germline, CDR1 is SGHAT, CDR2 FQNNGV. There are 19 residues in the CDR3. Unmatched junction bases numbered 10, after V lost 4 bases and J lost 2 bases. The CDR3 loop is CASSYVPGLAGGDQETQYF. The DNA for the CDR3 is TGTGCCAGCAGCTACGTCCCGGGACTAGCGGGGGGGGATCAAGAGACCCAGTACTTC.

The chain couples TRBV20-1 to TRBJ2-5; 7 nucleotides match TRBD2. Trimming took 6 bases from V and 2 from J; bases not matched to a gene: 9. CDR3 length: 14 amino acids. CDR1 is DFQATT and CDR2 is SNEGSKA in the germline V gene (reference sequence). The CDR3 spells CSALGTNVQETQYF. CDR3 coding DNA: TGCAGTGCCCTCGGGACTAACGTACAAGAGACCCAGTACTTC.

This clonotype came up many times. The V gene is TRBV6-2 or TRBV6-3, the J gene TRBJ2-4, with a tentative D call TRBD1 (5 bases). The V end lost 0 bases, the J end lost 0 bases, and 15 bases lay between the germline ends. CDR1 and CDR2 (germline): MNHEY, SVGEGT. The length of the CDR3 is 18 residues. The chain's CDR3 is CASSYSRQLGQAKNIQYF. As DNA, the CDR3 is TGTGCCAGCAGTTACTCGAGACAGTTGGGGCAAGCCAAAAACATTCAGTACTTC.

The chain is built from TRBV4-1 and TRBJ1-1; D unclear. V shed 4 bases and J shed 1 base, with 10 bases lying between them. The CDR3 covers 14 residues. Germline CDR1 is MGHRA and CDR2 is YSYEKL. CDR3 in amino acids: CASSPDQRNTEAFF. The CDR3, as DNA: TGCGCCAGCAGCCCGGACCAAAGGAACACTGAAGCTTTCTTT.

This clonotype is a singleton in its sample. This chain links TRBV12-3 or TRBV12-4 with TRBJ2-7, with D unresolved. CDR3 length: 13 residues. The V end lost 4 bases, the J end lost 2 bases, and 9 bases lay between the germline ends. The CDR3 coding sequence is TGTGCCAGCAGTTCCGTACTAACCTACGAGCAGTACTTC. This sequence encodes CASSSVLTYEQYF.

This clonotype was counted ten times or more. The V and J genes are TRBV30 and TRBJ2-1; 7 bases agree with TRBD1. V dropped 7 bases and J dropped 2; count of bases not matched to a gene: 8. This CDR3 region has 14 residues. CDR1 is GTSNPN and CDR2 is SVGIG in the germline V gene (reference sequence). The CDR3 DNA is TGTGCCTTAAACCGGGACAGTACCTACAATGAGCAGTTCTTC. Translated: CALNRDSTYNEQFF.

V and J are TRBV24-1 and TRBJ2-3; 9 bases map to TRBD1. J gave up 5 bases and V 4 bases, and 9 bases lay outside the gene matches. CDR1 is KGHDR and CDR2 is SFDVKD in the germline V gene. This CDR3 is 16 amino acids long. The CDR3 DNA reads TGTGCCACCAGTGACCCTAGGGACAGGGCCGGAGATACGCAGTATTTT. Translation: CATSDPRDRAGDTQYF.

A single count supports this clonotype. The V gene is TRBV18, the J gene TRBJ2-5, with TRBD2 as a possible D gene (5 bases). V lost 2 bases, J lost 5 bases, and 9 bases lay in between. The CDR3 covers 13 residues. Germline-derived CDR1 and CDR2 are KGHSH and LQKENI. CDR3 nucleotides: TGTGCCAGCTCACCAAGTAGGGAGGAGACCCAGTACTTC. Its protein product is CASSPSREETQYF.

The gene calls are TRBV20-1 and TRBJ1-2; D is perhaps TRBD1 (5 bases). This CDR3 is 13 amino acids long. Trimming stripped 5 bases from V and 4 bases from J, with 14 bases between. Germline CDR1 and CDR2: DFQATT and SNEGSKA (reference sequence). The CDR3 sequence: CSAHTRGGYGYTF. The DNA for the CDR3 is TGCAGTGCTCACACCCGGGGGGGCTATGGCTACACCTTC.

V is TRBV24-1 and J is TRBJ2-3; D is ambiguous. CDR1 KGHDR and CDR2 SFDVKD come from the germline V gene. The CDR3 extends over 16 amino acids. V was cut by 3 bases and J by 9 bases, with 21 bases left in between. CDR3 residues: CATSDMAETLRSTQYF. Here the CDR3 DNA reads TGTGCCACCAGTGATATGGCCGAGACCCTAAGAAGCACGCAGTATTTT.